Included here is one TCR beta chain sequence, with context. This clone turned up a few times. Which antigen it targets is not known. No per-base quality is available; no much larger clone lies one base away. The germline V gene yields LGHNA for CDR1 and YNFKEQ for CDR2. V is clipped by 6 bases and J by 1 base, and the sequence between their germline boundaries is 12 bases long. Inclusive of the bounding cysteine and phenylalanine, the CDR3 is 15 residues long. Of all the DNA, just the CDR3 is kept, 45 bases in frame from base 1. The data derive from a study of blood T cell repertoires in COVID-19 (dated by TCRdb to 2019 to 2021). The study in broad terms: Collaborator samples came from the United States, Italy and Spain and covered acute and convalescent phases of COVID-19. Subjects who had been exposed to COVID-19, were actively infected with it, or had recovered from it provided the deeply sampled blood TCRbeta repertoires that made up the dataset. The prospective study material was composed of cDNA or gDNA derived from T cells, B-cell-depleted T cells, or PBMCs. The repertoires were made available in a free public database intended to serve as a resource for research on the immune response to SARS-CoV-2. Samples were obtained from the ongoing ImmuneRACE study (first 160 participants) and from about 1,300 subjects provided by 6 global collaborators. Where HLA class I and class II types were available, the types were taken from metadata supplied by the sample provider, not from assay-based typing. Sample metadata almost always included a de-identified subject ID, COVID-19 status, age in years and sex.

TCRbeta CDR3 regions were amplified from genomic DNA using the immunoSEQ Assay, a bias-controlled multiplex PCR. In the authors' own workflow: Nucleated cell counts per sample were estimated from amplification of reference gene primers within the assay. Sequence reads were collapsed and filtered to measure the absolute abundance of every unique TCRbeta CDR3 rearrangement. Productive Simpson clonality was computed per sample as the square root of Simpson's diversity index over productive rearrangements. Sourced from immuneACCESS, this table was stored by TCRdb with only in-frame sequences that have V and J called. A share of the clones is absent; for the studies checked, an unresolved V gene accounts for under half, and the remainder has no known explanation. D and trimming come from the DNA, and the V and J calls and clone size come from that table. Across this sample there are 200,000 or so clones, with roughly 80% seen only once. The ten largest clones capture 1.3% of the sample.

Overall study results and their limits: How much clinical and demographic metadata was included differed by source and by participant, and the metadata was provided uncurated.

Participants in the prospective study were enrolled through a virtual design, were aged 18 to 89 years, and lived in approximately 25 United States geographic areas. To assign participants to cohorts, the prospective study relied on clinical history that participants themselves reported in a screening survey and a study questionnaire. Each participant in the prospective study had whole blood, serum and a nasopharyngeal or oropharyngeal swab collected by mobile phlebotomists. Over a roughly 2-month period, participants in the prospective study had the option of providing additional blood draws and questionnaires. Prospective study blood samples were shipped either frozen or at room temperature before DNA extraction.

The clonotype was recovered from a middle-aged woman with acute COVID-19. The sample comprised PBMCs or T cells enriched from blood (not recorded which). The chain is made from TRBV4-2 and TRBJ1-4; matching of 5 bases hints at TRBD1 as the D gene. The CDR3 protein: CASSPGGLTNEKLFF. The DNA sequence is given as TGTGCCAGCAGTCCCGGGGGTTTAACTAATGAAAAACTGTTTTTT.